This TCR beta chain appears in the sequencing data of a study of post-analysis software for immune sequencing data. Looking at the study overall: Included courses were relapsing-remitting and secondary progressive multiple sclerosis; progressive-relapsing multiple sclerosis was also included.

Comments on this clonotype: No antigen is known for it.

The CDR3 spans 16 residues. V was cut by 2 bases and J by 5 bases, with 16 bases left in between. Germline V gene lookup returns CDR1 SGHTA and CDR2 FQGTGA. Notes on the study in general: Under F measure analysis, samples from one preparation batch co-clustered strongly. Those with multiple sclerosis, the patient group, showed significantly lower normalized Chao1 diversity than controls. TRBV5-6, TRBV5-1 and TRBV20-1 belonged to a set of roughly five TRBV segments that were more frequent in patients than controls.

Libraries were made from TCR beta cDNA, and they carried unique molecular identifiers. Yield was approximately 500,000 cDNA molecules from roughly 0.93 to 9.6 million T cells. MiXCR, applied by TCRdb to the PCR reads, yields one record per CDR3 protein. This sample yields about half a million distinct CDR3 sequences, of which around 36% are seen a single time; 4.5% to 7.5% belongs to the top ten. The clonotype originates from a girl between 2 and 17 years old with multiple sclerosis. Sequencing was done on a sample of blood. V gene TRBV7-3 combines with J gene TRBJ2-1; perhaps D is TRBD1 or TRBD2 (5 bases each). CDR3 DNA sequence: TGTGCCAGCAGCTTAGGCGGGCAGGGCGCCCACAATGAGCAGTTCTTC. It specifies CASSLGGQGAHNEQFF.